Reported below is one T cell receptor beta chain. Its antigen is still unknown. Nothing much larger sits one base from this clone, and base qualities are not available. Between the V and J ends, shortened by 2 bases and 7 bases respectively, the junction contains 12 bases. There are 14 amino acids in the CDR3, from cysteine to phenylalanine inclusive. CDR3 DNA is the only sequence kept; it has 42 bases, read in frame from the first base. As encoded in the germline V gene, CDR1 is MDHEN while CDR2 is SYDVKM. TCRbeta CDR3 regions were amplified from genomic DNA using the immunoSEQ Assay, a bias-controlled multiplex PCR. The published analysis was carried out like this. The number of nucleated cells in each sample was estimated from the amplification of reference gene primers within the assay. To quantify the absolute abundance of each unique TCRbeta CDR3 rearrangement, sequence reads were collapsed and filtered. For each sample, productive Simpson clonality was calculated as the square root of Simpson's diversity index over productive rearrangements. This is the immuneACCESS table as TCRdb keeps it, with only in-frame sequences that have V and J called. A part of the clones is gone; compared with another copy, unresolved V genes explain less than half, and the rest is unexplained. The V and J calls and the clone size are those of that table, but D and trimming were determined from the DNA. The sample contains 90,000 to 150,000 clones, 81% of them found a single time. The ten biggest clones cover 10% of the sample.

The source of the sample is a study of blood T cell repertoires in COVID-19 (dated by TCRdb to the early 2020s). Study-level background: Samples from collaborators originated in the United States, Italy and Spain and spanned both the acute and convalescent phases of COVID-19. The prospective study material was composed of cDNA or gDNA derived from T cells, B-cell-depleted T cells, or PBMCs. The dataset comprised deeply sampled blood TCRbeta repertoires from subjects exposed to, actively infected with, or recovered from COVID-19. The repertoires were released in a freely available public database intended as a resource for research on the immune response to SARS-CoV-2. The samples were drawn from two sources: the first 160 participants of the ongoing ImmuneRACE study, and 1,000 to 1,500 subjects contributed by 6 global collaborators. The sample metadata nearly always contained a de-identified subject ID, COVID-19 status, age in years and sex. HLA class I and class II types, where available, came from metadata supplied by the sample provider rather than from assay-based typing. Paper-wide results and their limitations: The quantity of clinical and demographic metadata differed by source and by participant and was supplied without curation.

The collaborating institutions used their own protocols to collect whole blood in K2EDTA tubes. For TCRbeta analysis, collaborators shipped samples as frozen whole blood, isolated PBMCs, or DNA extracted from either of those sample types. The TCR was taken from a human donor in a cohort sampled during active COVID-19. The chain is encoded by TRBV28 joined to TRBJ1-3, and TRBD1 may be the D gene, going by 6 matching bases. The source material was peripheral blood. The DNA reads TGTGCCAGCAGTTTAGAATTTCAGGGGAACACCATATATTTT. This translates into CASSLEFQGNTIYF.